These T cell receptor beta chains were read from a single sample in a study of blood T cell repertoires in COVID-19. This table comes from immunoSEQ multiplex PCR, and its TCRdb copy is limited to in-frame clones, with some not included. This sample carries about 390,000 clones, around nine tenths of them seen once, and the ten largest clones take roughly 9.4%. Sequencing was performed on PBMCs or T cells enriched from blood (not recorded which). The source of these receptors is a woman in her 50s who had recovered from COVID-19. Each CDR3 is given with its conserved first and last residue. The D gene is left open where the match is weak. For some rows the clone size is stated as once, few or many, or as a class when expanded; others skip it.

D,size,J,V,DNA,CDR3
TRBD1,NA,TRBJ1-5,TRBV28,TGTGCCAGCAGCCGACAGGGTAGCAATCAGCCCCAGCATTTT,CASSRQGSNQPQHF
NA,NA,TRBJ2-5,TRBV18,TGTGCCAGCTCACCACCAGGGCGGGGCCAAGAGACCCAGTACTTC,CASSPPGRGQETQYF
NA,NA,TRBJ2-5,TRBV12-3/TRBV12-4,TGTGCCAGCAGAAGAGGGCCAGAGACCCAGTACTTC,CASRRGPETQYF
TRBD1,NA,TRBJ1-1,TRBV29-1,TGCAGCGACTCCCCGGGACAGAAGGGCGAAGCTTTCTTT,CSDSPGQKGEAFF
NA,NA,TRBJ1-2,TRBV30,TGTGCCTGGTATTCGACAGCTAACTATGGCTACACCTTC,CAWYSTANYGYTF
TRBD1,NA,TRBJ1-4,TRBV11-2,TGTGCCAGCAGCTTAAGAGACAGGGGCGAGGTAACTAATGAAAAACTGTTTTTT,CASSLRDRGEVTNEKLFF
NA,once,TRBJ1-6,TRBV3-1/TRBV3-2,TGTGCCAGCAGCCAAGCCTCAGGGTTCAATAATTCACCCCTCCACTTT,CASSQASGFNNSPLHF
TRBD2,NA,TRBJ2-7,TRBV3-1/TRBV3-2,TGTGCCAGCAGCACAACTAGCGGGGGGGCCTACGAGCAGTACTTC,CASSTTSGGAYEQYF
NA,NA,TRBJ2-7,TRBV2,TGTGCCAGCAGTGAAGTGCCGAATAGCTCCTACGAGCAGTACTTC,CASSEVPNSSYEQYF
NA,once,TRBJ2-7,TRBV5-1,TGCGCCAGCAGCTTGGATCCGACAGCCAGCTCCTACGAGCAGTACTTC,CASSLDPTASSYEQYF
TRBD2,once,TRBJ2-3,TRBV2,TGTGCCAGCAGTGAAACTAGCGGGGGGGCTAGGCTCACAGATACGCAGTATTTT,CASSETSGGARLTDTQYF
TRBD1,NA,TRBJ2-4,TRBV29-1,TGCAGCGTTGAATTGACAGGGGGAGCCAAAAACATTCAGTACTTC,CSVELTGGAKNIQYF
NA,NA,TRBJ2-2,TRBV4-3,TGCGCCAGCAGCCAAATAAGACTAGGGGACACCGGGGAGCTGTTTTTT,CASSQIRLGDTGELFF
NA,NA,TRBJ2-7,TRBV11-1,TGTGCCAGCAGCCCTAAGGGAGACCCCTACGAGCAGTACTTC,CASSPKGDPYEQYF
TRBD1,few,TRBJ1-1,TRBV19,TGTGCCAGTAGTAATACAGGGGCGAGAATTACTGAAGCTTTCTTT,CASSNTGARITEAFF
NA,NA,TRBJ2-1,TRBV6-5,TGTGCCAGCAGCCCAAGCCCCTACAATGAGCAGTTCTTC,CASSPSPYNEQFF
TRBD1,NA,TRBJ2-5,TRBV7-6,TGTGCCAGCAGCTCGGGACAGGGAGTATCCAGCTGGGAGACCCAGTACTTC,CASSSGQGVSSWETQYF
NA,NA,TRBJ2-1,TRBV7-9,TGTGCCAGCAGCTTAGGTGGTTCGTTCAGCTCCTACAATGAGCAGTTCTTC,CASSLGGSFSSYNEQFF
NA,NA,TRBJ2-2,TRBV28,TGTGCCAGCAGTCCGGGACTCCCCGGGGAGCTGTTTTTT,CASSPGLPGELFF
TRBD1,NA,TRBJ1-1,TRBV15,TGTGCCACCAGCAGAGATGGAAGACAGGGGGGAGCTTTCTTT,CATSRDGRQGGAFF
TRBD1,NA,TRBJ2-5,TRBV6-5,TGTGCCAGCGCGCCAGGGACAGTCCAAGAGACCCAGTACTTC,CASAPGTVQETQYF
TRBD1,few,TRBJ1-2,TRBV5-4,TGTGCCAGCACGCCAACTTTAGACAGGGATTATGGCTACACCTTC,CASTPTLDRDYGYTF
TRBD1,NA,TRBJ1-5,TRBV24-1,TGTGCCACCAGTGATGCCGGGACAGGCGGAGGAAAGCCCCAGCATTTT,CATSDAGTGGGKPQHF
NA,NA,TRBJ1-2,TRBV7-3,TGTGCCAGCAGCCCTATGGGGGGTTTGGATGGCTACACCTTC,CASSPMGGLDGYTF
TRBD1,NA,TRBJ1-5,TRBV12-5,TGTGCTAGTGGCTCGGGACAGGGGCCTCAGCCCCAGCATTTT,CASGSGQGPQPQHF
NA,NA,TRBJ2-7,TRBV19,TGTGCCAGTAGCCCGATGGGTATCGGGGTCTCGGACGAGCAGTACTTC,CASSPMGIGVSDEQYF
NA,few,TRBJ2-2,TRBV5-1,TGCGCCAGCAGCTTGGGGGTAGCTCCGAACACCGGGGAGCTGTTTTTT,CASSLGVAPNTGELFF
NA,NA,TRBJ2-7,TRBV7-2,TGTGCCAGCAGCTTAGTAGGCCCAGGGGTCGGGAACGAGCAGTACTTC,CASSLVGPGVGNEQYF
NA,NA,TRBJ2-7,TRBV6-5,TGTGCCAGCAGTTACTCGAACCACTTGACGGGGGAGCAGTACTTC,CASSYSNHLTGEQYF
NA,NA,TRBJ1-4,TRBV28,TGTGCCAGCAGTCCCCCAGGGGCTCCATGGGAAAAACTGTTTTTT,CASSPPGAPWEKLFF
NA,NA,TRBJ2-1,TRBV13,TGTGCCAGCAGCTTACCGGGGACAAACAATGAGCAGTTCTTC,CASSLPGTNNEQFF
TRBD1,NA,TRBJ2-7,TRBV29-1,TGCAGCGTTACTCTCCGGGACAGGCCCCCCTACGAGCAGTACTTC,CSVTLRDRPPYEQYF
NA,few,TRBJ1-2,TRBV28,TGTGCCAGCAGTTTAATAGGGGAATATGGCTACACCTTC,CASSLIGEYGYTF
TRBD1,NA,TRBJ2-7,TRBV30,TGTGCCTGCCAAGGGGACAGAAGCTCCTACGAGCAGTACTTC,CACQGDRSSYEQYF
TRBD1,NA,TRBJ2-2,TRBV6-5,TGTGCCAGCATAACAGGGGGCGAAAGGTTCCGGGAGCTGTTTTTT,CASITGGERFRELFF
TRBD1,few,TRBJ1-2,TRBV14,TGTGCCAGCAGCCGACAGGGAATGGATGGCTACACCTTC,CASSRQGMDGYTF
TRBD1,NA,TRBJ1-1,TRBV4-3,TGCGCCAGCAGCCAAGACCGGGAAACAGGGGACATGAACACTGAAGCTTTCTTT,CASSQDRETGDMNTEAFF
NA,NA,TRBJ1-3,TRBV2,TGTGCCAGCAGTGGCGGCGACTCTGGAAACACCATATATTTT,CASSGGDSGNTIYF
NA,NA,TRBJ2-3,TRBV27,TGTGCCAGCAAAACTAGCACAGATACGCAGTATTTT,CASKTSTDTQYF
NA,NA,TRBJ1-1,TRBV18,TGTGCCAGCTCTGAAGAGGTCTCCACCGAAGCTTTCTTT,CASSEEVSTEAFF